These 31 T cell receptor beta chains share one sample of origin, sequenced in a study of vaccination and CD4 T cells after COVID-19. Treatment denoted: approximately 11-day PBMC culture with coronavirus spike peptide pools or control peptides (ViraFEST assay). Their recognized antigens are unknown. Cultured CD4+ T-cell DNA underwent Oncomine TCR Beta short-read sequencing. Using its own MiXCR run on the PCR reads, TCRdb lists one record per CDR3 protein. The data contain 9,000 to 13,000 distinct CDR3 sequences, about 30% of them singletons. Material: CD4+ T cells from blood, cultured in vitro, obtained after SARS-CoV-2 vaccination. These receptors came from a human donor who had recovered from COVID-19.

This clonotype was seen only a few times. The DNA for the CDR3 is TGTGCCACCAAGACTAGCGGGTACAATGAGCAGTTCTTC. It specifies CATKTSGYNEQFF. The chain joins TRBV6-2 or TRBV6-3 to TRBJ2-1; TRBD2 aligns across 10 bases. Per the germline V gene, CDR1 is MNHEY and CDR2 is SVGEGT. This CDR3 contains 13 residues. V trimming: 10 bases; J trimming: 4 bases; junction bases outside the gene matches: 4.

This clonotype was seen only a few times. This chain links TRBV19 with TRBJ1-5; 9 bases align to TRBD1. V dropped 5 bases and J dropped 6; count of bases not matched to a gene: 5. The CDR3 sequence is 14 residues long. Germline CDR1 is LNHDA and CDR2 is SQIVND (reference sequence). CDR3 sequence reads: CASSWTGAGQPQHF. CDR3 DNA sequence: TGTGCCAGTAGTTGGACAGGGGCTGGTCAGCCCCAGCATTTT.

The genes are TRBV19 and TRBJ2-1, with D hard to call. Germline-derived CDR1 and CDR2 are LNHDA and SQIVND (reference sequence). The CDR3 totals 19 residues. Trimming removed 6 bases from V and 0 bases from J, with 24 bases in between. In nucleotides, the CDR3 is TGTGCCAGTAGGGGCGTGGGATTTGACGCCCACAGCTCCTACAATGAGCAGTTCTTC. This translates into CASRGVGFDAHSSYNEQFF.

This clonotype was observed a handful of times. The V and J genes are TRBV7-2 and TRBJ2-7, with D tentatively TRBD1 (6 bases). The length of the CDR3 is 14 residues. Trimming left V 5 bases short and J 2 bases short, with 13 bases between. In germline, CDR1 is SGHTA, CDR2 FQGNSA. CDR3 region: CASSVTGPAYEQYF. The DNA for the CDR3 is TGTGCCAGCAGCGTGACAGGACCAGCCTACGAGCAGTACTTC.

This chain connects TRBV11-3 to TRBJ1-2; no definite D call. The CDR3 has 13 residues. CDR1 and CDR2 from the germline V gene are SGHNT and YENEEA. V dropped 4 bases and J dropped 7 bases, with 13 bases sitting between them. The CDR3 here is CASSSGGRSGYTF. The CDR3 nucleotides read TGTGCCAGCAGCTCTGGCGGGAGAAGTGGCTACACCTTC.

This clonotype appeared a few times. The V and J genes are TRBV7-3 and TRBJ2-6; D is unresolved. CDR3 length equals 16 residues. Germline-derived CDR1 and CDR2 are SGHTA and FQGTGA. V lost 4 bases, J lost 0 bases, and 10 bases lay in between. CDR3 amino acids: CASSSRVSSGANVLTF. The CDR3 DNA sequence: TGTGCCAGCAGCTCACGTGTTAGCTCTGGGGCCAACGTCCTGACTTTC.

This clonotype was seen a handful of times. This chain's CDR3 is CASSQDTAGQGAGGYTF. DNA for the CDR3: TGCGCCAGCAGCCAAGACACCGCGGGACAGGGGGCAGGTGGCTACACCTTC. The chain links TRBV4-3 to TRBJ1-2, with 12 nucleotides matching TRBD1. The CDR3 covers 17 residues. Germline CDR1 reads LGHNA; CDR2 reads YSLEER. Trimming removed 0 bases from V and 7 bases from J; junction bases left unmatched: 9.

The chain links TRBV6-4 to TRBJ2-4; D is undetermined. V was pared by 6 bases and J by 4 bases, with 4 bases between. The germline CDR1 and CDR2 sequences are MRHNA and SNTAGT. The CDR3 consists of 11 residues. CDR3 DNA sequence: TGTGCCAGCAGAGATAAAAACATTCAGTACTTC. Protein sequence: CASRDKNIQYF.

V gene TRBV27 combines with J gene TRBJ1-1; no firm D call. Germline V lookup: CDR1 MNHEY, CDR2 SMNVEV (reference sequence). V gave up 5 bases and J gave up 2 bases, with 15 bases separating them. This CDR3 has 15 amino acids. The CDR3 coding sequence is TGTGCCAGCAGTCCCAAAGGCTCCGGCAACACTGAAGCTTTCTTT. It codes for CASSPKGSGNTEAFF.

The chain couples TRBV19 to TRBJ2-3; 11 bases match TRBD1. Germline CDR1 and CDR2: LNHDA and SQIVND (reference sequence). The CDR3 loop spans 15 amino acids. The V gene end was trimmed by 4 bases and the J gene end by 5 bases; junction bases not matched to a gene: 5. CDR3: CASSSPGTGGDTQYF. The CDR3 DNA reads TGTGCCAGTAGTAGTCCCGGGACAGGGGGAGATACGCAGTATTTT.

This clonotype showed up just a few times. This chain links TRBV6-1 with TRBJ2-5; 7 bases are shared with TRBD2. The V and J ends lost 8 bases and 2 bases, in that order; junction bases with no gene match: 2. Germline CDR1 and CDR2: MNHNS and SASEGT. The CDR3 covers 12 residues. This chain's CDR3 is CASQRGQETQYF. The CDR3 nucleotides read TGTGCCAGCCAGCGGGGACAAGAGACCCAGTACTTC.

The chain is built from TRBV6-2 or TRBV6-3 and TRBJ1-6; D unresolved. The CDR3 is made up of 14 amino acids. CDR1 and CDR2 (germline): MNHEY, SVGEGT. With 5 bases removed from V and 2 bases from J, the gap between germline ends came to 7 bases. CDR3 bases: TGTGCCAGCAGTCAGACGACCTATAATTCACCCCTCCACTTT. Translating gives CASSQTTYNSPLHF.

Concerning this clonotype itself: A junction end diverges from the germline sequence, so it may reflect a read error. The chain combines TRBV6-2 or TRBV6-3 with TRBJ1-2; D is unresolved. Germline CDR1 is MNHEY and CDR2 is SVGEGT. This CDR3 comprises 14 residues. CDR3 sequence: CTSSRGRLNYGYTF. CDR3 DNA sequence: TGTACCAGCAGCCGTGGACGGCTCAACTATGGCTACACCTTC.

The chain couples TRBV7-2 to TRBJ1-1; D ambiguous. CDR3 length: 16 residues. Germline CDR1 and CDR2: SGHTA and FQGNSA. The V end lost 1 base, the J end lost 6 bases, and 18 bases lay between the germline ends. The CDR3 nucleotides read TGTGCCAGCAGCTTAGTAACACGCCTCCCCGCTCCTGAAGCTTTCTTT. This encodes CASSLVTRLPAPEAFF.

This chain joins TRBV7-2 and TRBJ2-4, with 9 bases lining up with TRBD2. Germline V gene sequence: CDR1 SGHTA, CDR2 FQGNSA. The CDR3 totals 12 residues. The trim removed 0 bases at V and 13 bases at J, leaving 1 base unmatched. CDR3 bases: TGTGCCAGCAGCTTAGCCGGGACTAGCCAGTACTTC. This sequence encodes CASSLAGTSQYF.

This clonotype was seen more than once but under ten times. The CDR3 here is CASRPGTSGTRGEQYF. Written as DNA, the CDR3 is TGTGCCAGCAGACCCGGGACTAGCGGGACTCGTGGTGAGCAGTACTTC. This chain uses TRBV6-1 with TRBJ2-7, with 13 nucleotides matching TRBD2. The V and J ends lost 6 bases and 7 bases, in that order; junction bases with no gene match: 12. Per the germline V gene, CDR1 is MNHNS and CDR2 is SASEGT. This CDR3 contains 16 residues.

V is TRBV21-1 and J is TRBJ2-5; TRBD1 reflects the table's D call only, with no check against the DNA. TRBV21-1 has pseudogene status. CDR3 length: 16 amino acids. The DNA for the CDR3 is TGTGCCAGCAGCAAAGCGGGGACAGGGGACCGAGAGACCCAGTACTTC. The encoded protein is CASSKAGTGDRETQYF.

In this sample, this clonotype turned up a few times. The chain is built from TRBV7-2 and TRBJ2-7, with TRBD2 matching 13 bases. This CDR3 comprises 15 residues. J gave up 6 bases and V 5 bases, and 7 bases lay outside the gene matches. Germline V lookup: CDR1 SGHTA, CDR2 FQGNSA. The CDR3 region is CASSTRLAGGSEQYF. The DNA for the CDR3 is TGTGCCAGCAGCACACGACTAGCGGGAGGATCCGAGCAGTACTTC. The full variable domain, in which reference TRBV7-2 and TRBJ2-7 provide the parts outside the CDR3, is GAGVSQSPSNKVTEKGKDVELRCDPISGHTALYWYRQSLGQGLEFLIYFQGNSAPDKSGLPSDRFSAERTGGSVSTLTIQRTQQEDSAVYLCASSTRLAGGSEQYFGPGTRLTVT.

The J gene is TRBJ1-2, the V gene TRBV6-1; TRBD1 agrees at 7 bases. The germline CDR1 and CDR2 sequences are MNHNS and SASEGT. This CDR3 spans 13 amino acids. V shed 6 bases, J shed 3 bases, and the junction held 4 bases outside the gene matches. The CDR3 DNA follows: TGTGCCAGCAGCGGACAGGACCACTATGGCTACACCTTC. Translating gives CASSGQDHYGYTF.

The rearrangement links TRBV29-1 to TRBJ2-1, with TRBD2 matching 12 bases. Trimming at V came to 4 bases and at J to 3 bases, leaving 4 bases not matched to a gene. The CDR3 totals 15 residues. Germline V gene lookup returns CDR1 SQVTM and CDR2 ANQGSEA. CDR3 nucleotides: TGCAGCGTTGTGTCTAGCGGGAGGGACTACAATGAGCAGTTCTTC. Protein product: CSVVSSGRDYNEQFF.

This clonotype was counted a few times. The rearrangement joins TRBV20-1 to TRBJ2-5; D is uncertain. V was clipped by 5 bases and J by 1 base, with 11 bases between them. The CDR3 is made up of 13 amino acids. CDR1 is DFQATT, CDR2 SNEGSKA, per germline (reference sequence). DNA for the CDR3: TGCAGTGCTGTCCAGAGGATCCAAGAGACCCAGTACTTC. Protein sequence: CSAVQRIQETQYF.

This clonotype is deemed medium-sized. The CDR3 sequence: CASSLVFGNTQYF. CDR3 DNA: TGCGCCAGCAGCTTGGTCTTCGGAAATACGCAGTATTTT. The chain has TRBV5-1 and TRBJ2-3; D gene uncertain. With 0 bases removed from V and 7 bases from J, the gap between germline ends came to 9 bases. The CDR3 covers 13 residues. The germline V gene encodes CDR1 SGHRS and CDR2 YFSETQ.

This clonotype was counted only a few times. The rearrangement uses TRBV7-8 and TRBJ2-3, with D unresolved. The CDR3 contains 15 residues. V was shortened by 3 bases and J by 0 bases, with 10 bases between the two germline ends. The V gene's germline CDR1 is SGHVS and CDR2 FQNEAQ. The CDR3 loop is CASSFRETSTDTQYF. The CDR3 bases are TGTGCCAGCAGCTTCCGCGAGACTAGCACAGATACGCAGTATTTT.

V gene TRBV6-2 or TRBV6-3 combines with J gene TRBJ1-2; 7 positions match TRBD1. The CDR3 consists of 12 residues. Germline V gene data show CDR1 as MNHEY and CDR2 as SVGEGT. V lost 8 bases, J lost 7 bases, and 7 bases stayed unmatched. CDR3 in amino acids: CASSVGGRGYTF. Here the CDR3 DNA reads TGTGCCAGCTCTGTAGGGGGCCGTGGCTACACCTTC.

This clonotype was found once. This chain connects TRBV20-1 to TRBJ2-7, with 9 bases that match TRBD2. Unmatched junction bases numbered 11, after V lost 6 bases and J lost 2 bases. The CDR3 contains 15 residues. From germline, CDR1 is DFQATT and CDR2 SNEGSKA (reference sequence). CDR3 sequence reads: CSAMDSGRGAYEQYF. The CDR3, as DNA: TGCAGTGCCATGGATAGCGGGAGAGGGGCCTACGAGCAGTACTTC.

This clonotype has more than one count but fewer than ten. The CDR3 spells CASSRTVNTEAFF. CDR3 bases: TGTGCCAGCAGCCGGACGGTGAACACTGAAGCTTTCTTT. The chain employs TRBV7-6 and TRBJ1-1; D gene uncertain. Trimming shortened V by 5 bases and J by 0 bases, and 7 bases separated the two germline ends. The CDR3 spans 13 residues. From germline, CDR1 is SGHVS and CDR2 FNYEAQ.

The sample holds a few counts of this clonotype. The chain links TRBV15 to TRBJ1-5; 10 nucleotides line up with TRBD1. The germline gives CDR1 LNHNV, CDR2 YYDKDF (reference sequence). Trimming removed 5 bases from V and 1 base from J; junction bases left unmatched: 8. The CDR3 has 17 residues. The CDR3 DNA reads as TGTGCCACCAGCCCTAGGGGACAGGGGTTAAGCAATCAGCCCCAGCATTTT. Protein sequence: CATSPRGQGLSNQPQHF.

The chain links TRBV7-2 to TRBJ2-2; 9 nucleotides line up with TRBD1. Germline loops: CDR1 SGHTA, CDR2 FQGNSA. V lost 5 bases and J lost 7; bases outside the gene matches: 8. This CDR3 comprises 15 residues. The CDR3 nucleotides are TGTGCCAGCAGCATTAACAGGGGGCGCGGCGGGGAGCTGTTTTTT. Its translation: CASSINRGRGGELFF.

The chain's CDR3 is CASSLGGEGRYGYTF. For the CDR3, the DNA is TGTGCCAGCAGCTTAGGGGGGGAGGGCCGGTATGGCTACACCTTC. The chain carries TRBV7-2 and TRBJ1-2; D might be TRBD1 (5 bases). The CDR3 is made up of 15 amino acids. CDR1 is SGHTA, CDR2 FQGNSA, per germline. The V end lost 1 base, the J end lost 5 bases, and 14 bases lay between the germline ends.

The gene calls are TRBV7-8 and TRBJ2-1; D possibly corresponds to TRBD2 (6 bases). Germline assignment: CDR1 SGHVS and CDR2 FQNEAQ. Trimming left V 9 bases short and J 8 bases short, with 17 bases between. This CDR3 spans 13 amino acids. CDR3 DNA: TGTGCCAGTCGGAGGGCCAGAACCGATGAGCAGTTCTTC. Translation: CASRRARTDEQFF.

The chain uses TRBV29-1 and TRBJ1-2; D gene unclear. CDR3 length: 12 residues. Trimming removed 4 bases at V and 4 bases at J, with 10 bases between. Germline V gene sequence: CDR1 SQVTM, CDR2 ANQGSEA. The CDR3 coding sequence is TGCAGCGTTGGTGGCCTCTCCTATGGCTACACCTTC. Amino acid sequence: CSVGGLSYGYTF.